The clone carrying this TCR beta chain was recorded a few times. Antigen specificity is unknown. Other DNA sequences in the same sample also yield this CDR3. The data were taken from a study of shared clonotypes between healthy human individuals. As for the study in general: Researchers assigned three CD4 naive, three CD4 memory, two CD8 naive and one CD8 memory plate to each donor.

As handled by the study authors: Because ImmunoSEQ provided only junction sequences with no quality scores, the filtering differed. Produced via immunoSEQ multiplex PCR; TCRdb's table is partial and in-frame only. V, J and clone size derive from that table, while D and trimming were established from the DNA sequence. The sample includes some 87,000 clones, around 68% seen only once; the top ten take approximately 55%. Study outcomes and limitations: Shared across several donors were roughly 5% of the naive CD4 clonotypes.

The CDR3 contains 13 residues. Germline CDR1 SGDLS, CDR2 YYNGEE. Trimming shortened V by 0 bases and J by 6 bases, and 8 bases separated the two germline ends. This TCR derives from a man younger than 40 in good health. The material sequenced was memory CD8+ T cells sorted from blood. Regarding subset: CD45RO+ cells pooled with CCR7-negative TemRA cells. The genes are TRBV9 and TRBJ2-3; D uncertain. The CDR3, as DNA: TGTGCCAGCAGCGTAGGTGAGGAGGATACGCAGTATTTT. This gives the protein CASSVGEEDTQYF.